These T cell receptor beta chains were read from a single sample in a study of blood T cell repertoires in COVID-19. Measured with immunoSEQ multiplex PCR; TCRdb has only the in-frame clones, and not every one. Found here are 230,000 or so clones, approximately 80% of them singletons; the top ten hold just under 20%. Input material: peripheral blood. All receptors come from a man younger than 45 with active or convalescent COVID-19. The CDR3 runs from the conserved cysteine through the conserved F or W.

j_call v_call cdr3_aa
TRBJ1-3 TRBV25-1 CASSVGRNTIYF
TRBJ2-5 TRBV9 CASSAGTSGWVSQETQYF
TRBJ2-4 TRBV4-2 CASSPSVNGIQYF
TRBJ1-1 TRBV4-3 CASSQKQGWTEAFF
TRBJ1-2 TRBV4-2 CASSQTPDRDGYTF
TRBJ2-1 TRBV9 CASSPRNDYSVSYNEQFF
TRBJ1-1 TRBV4-3 CASSLGQGNLGTEAFF
TRBJ1-5 TRBV7-6 CASGKSGNQPQHF
TRBJ2-3 TRBV2 CASAQGSSGTQYF
TRBJ1-5 TRBV28 CASRPLYRAGQPQHF
TRBJ1-2 TRBV19 CASSIYGVQGLVYTF
TRBJ1-4 TRBV28 CASSLGEFRGELFF
TRBJ2-3 TRBV5-6 CASSSNSGVTDTQYF
TRBJ1-3 TRBV7-9 CASSFSVSSGNTIYF
TRBJ1-3 TRBV4-1 CASSQPDRDGNTIYF
TRBJ1-3 TRBV3-1/TRBV3-2 CASSQDGWGAGNTIYF
TRBJ2-1 TRBV3-1/TRBV3-2 CASSQDVGRSFF
TRBJ2-5 TRBV11-2 CASSPRQEQETQYF
TRBJ1-5 TRBV5-1 CASSDGPGQPQHF
TRBJ1-5 TRBV5-8 CASSSPGTASSDQPQHF
TRBJ1-1 TRBV24-1 CATSEGARNEAFF
TRBJ2-3 TRBV5-6 CASSLGLAGGPDTQYF
TRBJ2-3 TRBV11-2 CASSLAGRATDTQYF
TRBJ2-1 TRBV6-5 CASTRGTPSYNEQFF
TRBJ2-5 TRBV30 CAWRGQGRETQYF
TRBJ2-5 TRBV24-1 CATSDFRDRLETQYF
TRBJ1-2 TRBV7-2 CASSRQGWYGYTF
TRBJ1-5 TRBV4-2 CASSQERASGNQPQHF
TRBJ2-3 TRBV7-2 CASSWTGGAADTQYF
TRBJ1-1 TRBV14 CASSQQQGGTEAFF
TRBJ1-4 TRBV15 CATSRDRGSVVEKLFF
TRBJ2-7 TRBV5-1 CASSLAGANEQYF
TRBJ2-5 TRBV7-9 CASSSTTETQYF